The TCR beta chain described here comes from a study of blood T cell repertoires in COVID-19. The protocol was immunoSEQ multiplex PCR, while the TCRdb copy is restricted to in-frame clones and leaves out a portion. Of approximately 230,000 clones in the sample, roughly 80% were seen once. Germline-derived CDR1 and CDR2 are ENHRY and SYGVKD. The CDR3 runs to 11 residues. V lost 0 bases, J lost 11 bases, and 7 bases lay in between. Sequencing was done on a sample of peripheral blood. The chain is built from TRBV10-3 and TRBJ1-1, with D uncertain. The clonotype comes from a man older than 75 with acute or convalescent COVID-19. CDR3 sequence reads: CAISESFGAFF. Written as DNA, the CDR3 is TGTGCCATCAGTGAGTCATTCGGGGCTTTCTTT.